These 30 T cell receptor beta chains were sequenced from one sample in a study of T cells in Graves' hyperthyroidism and ophthalmopathy. TCR beta CDR3 regions were amplified from RNA transcripts. The primer set for the first-round RT-PCR of the TCR CDR3 was HTBI. TCRdb re-called the multiplex PCR reads through MiXCR, storing one row per CDR3 protein. The sample records hundreds of thousands of distinct CDR3 sequences, around 16% being singletons. Material for sequencing was blood. All receptors come from a middle-aged woman with Graves' ophthalmopathy.

The chain has TRBV18 and TRBJ1-3; no clear D. This CDR3 spans 17 amino acids. The germline V and J ends were trimmed by 1 base and 1 base, with 14 bases remaining between them. Germline CDR1 KGHSH, CDR2 LQKENI. CDR3 sequence: CASSPRPGYHSGNTIYF. The CDR3 nucleotides are TGTGCCAGCTCACCACGTCCGGGGTATCATTCTGGAAACACCATATATTTT.

This clonotype occurred many times. The chain is built from TRBV7-8 and TRBJ2-5; TRBD1 or TRBD2 may be the D gene (6 bases each). Germline CDR1 SGHVS, CDR2 FQNEAQ. V was pared by 5 bases and J by 3 bases, with 13 bases between. This CDR3 has 14 residues. The CDR3 nucleotides are TGTGCCAGCAGCGTCGGGGGCCCTAAAGAGACCCAGTACTTC. Its translation is CASSVGGPKETQYF. Using reference TRBV7-8 and TRBJ2-5 for the parts outside the CDR3, the full variable domain is GAGVSQSPRYKVAKRGQDVALRCDPISGHVSLFWYQQALGQGPEFLTYFQNEAQLDKSGLPSDRFFAERPEGSVSTLKIQRTQQEDSAVYLCASSVGGPKETQYFGPGTRLLVL.

This clonotype appeared a few times. The V call is TRBV7-9, the J call TRBJ2-5, with D maybe TRBD1 (5 bases). The germline V gene has CDR1 SEHNR and CDR2 FQNEAQ (reference sequence). This CDR3 comprises 15 residues. The V gene lost 1 base and the J gene lost 2 bases, with 11 bases spanning the gap. The CDR3 nucleotides are TGTGCCAGCAGCTTAGGACAGATATTTCAAGAGACCCAGTACTTC. Protein product: CASSLGQIFQETQYF.

This clonotype was recorded at least ten times. J is TRBJ2-1 and V is TRBV28; 9 bases are shared with TRBD2. The length of the CDR3 is 12 residues. Germline V CDR1 and CDR2: MDHEN, SYDVKM. J gave up 9 bases and V 8 bases, and 5 bases lay outside the gene matches. Written as DNA, the CDR3 is TGTGCCAGCTGTAGCGGGGGACCTGAGCAGTTCTTC. It translates to CASCSGGPEQFF.

The chain joins TRBV6-1 to TRBJ1-1; tentative D call: TRBD1 (5 bases). Germline values: CDR1 MNHNS, CDR2 SASEGT. This CDR3 comprises 15 residues. Trimming removed 7 bases from V and 4 bases from J, with 19 bases in between. The CDR3 sequence is CASTRLARVGTEAFF. The CDR3 bases are TGTGCCAGCACCCGATTAGCCAGGGTCGGCACTGAAGCTTTCTTT.

This chain links TRBV12-3 or TRBV12-4 with TRBJ2-7; 8 bases are a match to TRBD1. The CDR3 spans 14 residues. Losses at the gene ends were 2 bases for V and 5 bases for J; bases not matched to a gene: 5. In DNA form, the CDR3 reads TGTGCCAGCAGTTTATCGCAGGGGGCCCACGAGCAGTACTTC. Amino acid sequence: CASSLSQGAHEQYF.

This clonotype has more than one count but fewer than ten. The chain uses TRBV12-5 and TRBJ2-5; D may be TRBD1 (5 bases). The V end lost 7 bases, the J end lost 1 base, and 13 bases lay between the germline ends. Germline V gives CDR1 LGHNT, CDR2 FRNRAP. This CDR3 is 14 amino acids long. The CDR3 is CASETSTGQETQYF. CDR3 nucleotide sequence: TGTGCTAGTGAAACCTCCACAGGCCAAGAGACCCAGTACTTC.

This clonotype was recorded at least ten times. The germline gene is not matched at one end of the junction; a read error may be the cause. The rearrangement uses TRBV12-3 or TRBV12-4 and TRBJ2-5; 10 nucleotides agree with TRBD1. This CDR3 comprises 16 residues. The CDR3: CASSLAGQGPQETQYF. The CDR3, as DNA: TGTGCCAGCAGCTTAGCGGGACAGGGGCCCCAAGAGACCCAGTACTTC.

This clonotype was counted between two and nine times. V and J are TRBV5-1 and TRBJ2-3; a weak D match, TRBD2 (5 bases). The CDR3 totals 15 residues. Germline lookup yields CDR1 SGHRS and CDR2 YFSETQ. V gave up 2 bases and J gave up 10 bases, with 20 bases separating them. The CDR3 nucleotides are TGCGCCAGCAGCTTATTGGGTAGTTTTCGGGATGCGCAGTATTTT. Protein sequence: CASSLLGSFRDAQYF.

There are many counts of this clonotype. V gene TRBV3-1 combines with J gene TRBJ1-1, with unresolved D. Looked up from germline, CDR1 is LGHDT and CDR2 is YNNKEL (reference sequence). There are 14 residues in the CDR3. V lost 3 bases to trimming and J lost 4 bases, with 12 bases between them. CDR3 loop: CASSQAGVGTEAFF. The CDR3 DNA reads as TGTGCCAGCAGCCAGGCGGGAGTGGGCACTGAAGCTTTCTTT.

This clonotype occurred many times. This rearrangement joins TRBV11-2 to TRBJ2-7; 10 bases agree with TRBD2. The CDR3 contains 17 residues. The V gene end was trimmed by 5 bases and the J gene end by 4 bases; junction bases not matched to a gene: 14. Germline-derived CDR1 and CDR2 are SGHAT and FQNNGV. CDR3 sequence reads: CASSPLSLAGGRYEQYF. CDR3 sequence (DNA): TGTGCCAGCAGCCCGTTATCCTTAGCGGGAGGACGGTACGAGCAGTACTTC.

This clonotype has just a few counts. V is TRBV5-1 and J is TRBJ1-6, with 11 bases aligning to TRBD1. Germline values: CDR1 SGHRS, CDR2 YFSETQ. After removal of 4 bases from V and 9 bases from J, the junction contained 6 bases not matched to a gene. The CDR3 spans 15 residues. The CDR3 DNA follows: TGCGCCAGCAGCCCCGGACAGGGGGCCGGTTCACCCCTCCACTTT. Translated: CASSPGQGAGSPLHF. The complete variable domain, with remaining parts taken from reference TRBV5-1 and TRBJ1-6, reads KAGVTQTPRYLIKTRGQQVTLSCSPISGHRSVSWYQQTPGQGLQFLFEYFSETQRNKGNFPGRFSGRQFSNSRSEMNVSTLELGDSALYLCASSPGQGAGSPLHFGNGTRLTVT.

There are many counts of this clonotype. The V gene is TRBV5-5, the J gene TRBJ1-3; possible D gene TRBD1, 5 bases. The CDR3 runs 15 residues. V lost 0 bases and J 3 bases, leaving 10 bases between the germline ends. Germline CDR1 SGHKS, CDR2 YYEKEE (reference sequence). CDR3 sequence: CASSLAEGNGNTIYF. The CDR3 nucleotides are TGTGCCAGCAGCTTGGCCGAGGGGAATGGAAACACCATATATTTT.

This rearrangement joins TRBV5-5 to TRBJ1-5; D remains unclear. Trimming left V 5 bases short and J 0 bases short, with 12 bases between. The CDR3 is 15 residues long. Germline V gene lookup returns CDR1 SGHKS and CDR2 YYEKEE (reference sequence). The CDR3 loop reads CASRAGMYSNQPQHF. The CDR3 DNA sequence: TGTGCCAGCAGAGCCGGGATGTATAGCAATCAGCCCCAGCATTTT.

This clonotype was seen at least ten times. J is TRBJ2-5 and V is TRBV6-2 or TRBV6-3; 11 positions match TRBD1. Unmatched junction bases numbered 8, after V lost 0 bases and J lost 2 bases. The germline V gene encodes CDR1 MNHEY and CDR2 SVGEGT. This CDR3 spans 18 amino acids. The CDR3 region is CASSYSMPGTGGQETQYF. The CDR3 DNA is TGTGCCAGCAGTTACTCGATGCCTGGGACAGGGGGACAAGAGACCCAGTACTTC.

The chain carries TRBV12-3 or TRBV12-4 and TRBJ2-5; TRBD2 might be the D (6 bases). The CDR3 is 13 amino acids. V shed 9 bases and J shed 4 bases, with 15 bases lying between them. CDR3 DNA: TGTGCCAGTGGCGCGGGGCACCGAGAGACCCAGTACTTC. Translation gives CASGAGHRETQYF.

V and J are TRBV12-3 or TRBV12-4 and TRBJ1-5, with D possibly TRBD1 on 5 matching bases. This CDR3 region has 15 residues. Trimming pared 0 bases from V and 6 bases from J, leaving 12 bases between. For the CDR3, the DNA is TGTGCCAGCAGTTTAGCGAGAGGGGCTGGTCAGCCCCAGCATTTT. It specifies CASSLARGAGQPQHF.

This clonotype showed up many times. V usage is TRBV29-1 and J usage is TRBJ2-3; 7 nucleotides match TRBD2. Trimming cost V 3 bases and J 0 bases; bases outside gene matches: 9. The CDR3 is 16 residues long. The germline V gene encodes CDR1 SQVTM and CDR2 ANQGSEA. CDR3 DNA: TGCAGCGTTGACCGCCCGACTAGCAGAAGCACAGATACGCAGTATTTT. This gives the protein CSVDRPTSRSTDTQYF.

J is TRBJ1-1 and V is TRBV3-1, with D hard to call. The CDR3 has 15 residues. CDR1 is LGHDT, CDR2 YNNKEL, per germline (reference sequence). Deletions cut 0 bases from V and 5 bases from J, with 13 bases between. The CDR3 bases are TGTGCCAGCAGCCAAGAAGACACACTGGGGACTGAAGCTTTCTTT. Amino acids: CASSQEDTLGTEAFF.

This clonotype was recorded a few times. The chain recombines TRBV19 with TRBJ2-1; D possibly corresponds to TRBD2 (5 bases). V lost 8 bases and J 0 bases, leaving 11 bases between the germline ends. The CDR3 has 14 residues. In germline, CDR1 is LNHDA, CDR2 SQIVND (reference sequence). This CDR3 is CASWSGSSYNEQFF. The CDR3 nucleotides are TGTGCCAGTTGGAGCGGCTCCTCCTACAATGAGCAGTTCTTC.

This clonotype was detected only a few times. V gene TRBV28 combines with J gene TRBJ2-7, with 7 bases that match TRBD1. Trimming removed 7 bases from V and 2 bases from J; junction bases left unmatched: 11. The CDR3 extends over 15 amino acids. In germline, CDR1 is MDHEN, CDR2 SYDVKM. This CDR3 reads CASIQQGWPTYEQYF. The CDR3 DNA is TGTGCCAGCATCCAACAGGGGTGGCCAACCTACGAGCAGTACTTC.

This clonotype appeared many times. V gene TRBV3-1 combines with J gene TRBJ1-1; the match to TRBD1 covers 8 bases. Germline lookup yields CDR1 LGHDT and CDR2 YNNKEL (reference sequence). V lost 0 bases and J lost 5; bases outside the gene matches: 8. CDR3 length: 16 amino acids. The CDR3, as DNA: TGTGCCAGCAGCCAAGACCCGACAGGGGTTAAAACTGAAGCTTTCTTT. Translated, it gives CASSQDPTGVKTEAFF. Variable domain in full (rest from reference TRBV3-1 and TRBJ1-1): DTAVSQTPKYLVTQMGNDKSIKCEQNLGHDTMYWYKQDSKKFLKIMFSYNNKELIINETVPNRFSPKSPDKAHLNLHINSLELGDSAVYFCASSQDPTGVKTEAFFGQGTRLTVV.

This clonotype was detected ten times or more. This rearrangement joins TRBV28 to TRBJ1-2; D not resolved. The CDR3 runs 16 residues. Germline V gene lookup returns CDR1 MDHEN and CDR2 SYDVKM. V was cut by 6 bases and J by 2 bases, with 19 bases left in between. The CDR3 loop is CASSRGGSEANYGYTF. The CDR3 DNA is TGTGCCAGCAGCCGAGGTGGATCGGAGGCGAACTATGGCTACACCTTC.

This clonotype was detected a few times. This chain links TRBV6-1 with TRBJ2-7, with 7 bases identical to TRBD2. V dropped 11 bases and J dropped 0; count of bases not matched to a gene: 4. This CDR3 contains 12 residues. Germline-derived CDR1 and CDR2 are MNHNS and SASEGT. The DNA for the CDR3 is TGTGCCTTGCGGGGGACCTCCTACGAGCAGTACTTC. This codes for CALRGTSYEQYF.

The J gene is TRBJ2-1, the V gene TRBV7-8; the D gene could be TRBD1 or TRBD2 (5 bases each). Trimming cost V 5 bases and J 4 bases, with 15 bases left between them. CDR1 and CDR2 (germline): SGHVS, FQNEAQ. The CDR3 loop spans 15 amino acids. CDR3 DNA sequence: TGTGCCAGCAGCCCGACCGGGACCCCTTACAATGAGCAGTTCTTC. This translates into CASSPTGTPYNEQFF.

The sample holds many counts of this clonotype. The genes are TRBV3-1 and TRBJ1-1; no definite D call. The V end lost 8 bases, the J end lost 0 bases, and 7 bases lay between the germline ends. This CDR3 contains 12 residues. Germline CDR1 reads LGHDT; CDR2 reads YNNKEL (reference sequence). The CDR3 DNA follows: TGTGCCAGCGCCTCGGTGAACACTGAAGCTTTCTTT. As protein: CASASVNTEAFF.

This clonotype has only a few counts. The junction does not match germline at one end; this may be a read error. The chain is built from TRBV7-2 and TRBJ2-7; 14 nucleotides line up with TRBD2. In germline, CDR1 is SGHTA, CDR2 FQGNSA. This CDR3 is 18 amino acids long. The CDR3 region is CASSLHGTSGSATYGQYF. The CDR3 DNA follows: TGTGCCAGCAGCCTTCATGGGACTAGCGGGAGCGCTACCTACGGGCAGTACTTC.

This clonotype was recorded many times. The chain is built from TRBV2 and TRBJ2-2; 9 bases are shared with TRBD2. CDR3 size: 16 residues. The V and J ends lost 7 bases and 1 base, in that order; junction bases with no gene match: 7. Germline values: CDR1 SNHLY, CDR2 FYNNEI. CDR3 protein: CASTGSGGLNTGELFF. DNA for the CDR3: TGTGCCAGCACGGGGAGCGGGGGGCTGAACACCGGGGAGCTGTTTTTT.

This clonotype appeared many times. This chain joins TRBV27 and TRBJ2-1; 7 bases fit TRBD1. Unmatched junction bases numbered 3, after V lost 3 bases and J lost 1 base. CDR3 length: 15 amino acids. The germline V gene encodes CDR1 MNHEY and CDR2 SMNVEV (reference sequence). The CDR3 loop is CASSFRDSSYNEQFF. The CDR3 DNA is TGTGCCAGCAGTTTCCGGGACAGTTCCTACAATGAGCAGTTCTTC.

This clonotype was recorded at least ten times. This chain connects TRBV2 to TRBJ2-3; D perhaps matches TRBD1 (6 bases). Per the germline V gene, CDR1 is SNHLY and CDR2 is FYNNEI. CDR3 length: 10 residues. V was shortened by 9 bases and J by 9 bases, with 10 bases between the two germline ends. As DNA, the CDR3 is TGTGCCAGAGGAAGGGGGACGCAGTATTTT. It translates to CARGRGTQYF.